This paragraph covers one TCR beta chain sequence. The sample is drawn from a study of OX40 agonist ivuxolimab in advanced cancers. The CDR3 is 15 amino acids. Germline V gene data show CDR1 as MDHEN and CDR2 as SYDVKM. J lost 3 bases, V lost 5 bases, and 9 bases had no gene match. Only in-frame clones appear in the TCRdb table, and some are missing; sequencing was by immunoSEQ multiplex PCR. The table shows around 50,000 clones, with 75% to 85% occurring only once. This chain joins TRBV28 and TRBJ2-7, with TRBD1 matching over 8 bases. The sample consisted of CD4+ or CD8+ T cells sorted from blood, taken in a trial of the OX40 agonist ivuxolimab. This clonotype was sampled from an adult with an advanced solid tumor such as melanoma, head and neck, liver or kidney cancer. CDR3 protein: CASSLTGVVGYEQYF. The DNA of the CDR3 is TGTGCCAGCAGTCTGACAGGGGTGGTAGGCTACGAGCAGTACTTC.